The present TCR beta chain was sequenced within a study of naive and memory T cell subsets (dated 2017 in TCRdb). A note on the overall study: According to the figure summarizing the samples, there were 10 blood donors, 7 tuberculin skin test biopsies and 3 saline control biopsies. PCR2 was typically performed as a SYBR Green qPCR that was stopped at a set threshold, although end-point PCR (around 6 cycles) could be used instead for low-input samples. Summary of the overall study and its limitations: The RNA-based method was acknowledged as potentially sensitive to TCR transcript changes with T cell activation and differentiation.

CDR1 WSHSY and CDR2 SAAADI were looked up in the germline V gene. The V and J ends are trimmed by 0 bases and 6 bases, leaving 11 bases between them. The CDR3 covers 15 residues, taking in both the cysteine and the phenylalanine. Only the CDR3 DNA stays, 45 bases, in frame from base 1. Library generation was performed with 5' RACE. The ligated cDNA was amplified in four rounds of PCR with nested alpha and beta constant region primers together with the SP2 primer. For the blood and skin samples, TCR RNA was reverse transcribed with SuperScript IV using primers for the alpha and beta constant regions. An oligonucleotide carrying the Illumina SP2 primer and a UMI was ligated to the cDNA 3' end using T4 RNA ligase 1. The 12-nucleotide UMI consisted of two random hexamers with an eight-base spacer between the hexamers to prevent hairpin formation. From the second PCR onward, TCR alpha and beta chain libraries were processed separately, and dual indexing was applied for multiplexing. After pooling, the indexed libraries were analyzed by capillary electrophoresis and sequenced on either an Illumina MiSeq or NextSeq. PhiX DNA at about 4.5-8% was spiked into libraries to increase base diversity and improve cluster recognition. The paper's processing steps were these. Demultiplexor took UMIs from read 2, joined the UMIs to the TCR sequence from read 1, and separated reads according to sample indices. V and J genes and V-J junctions were identified by Decombinator, and each TCR was assigned a five-part identifier that included V and J deletions. Collapsinator used UMIs to correct sequencing errors and PCR amplification heterogeneity, yielding UMI-based abundance per TCR. CDR3Translator turned identifiers into nucleotide sequence, translated that sequence into amino acids, and pulled out CDR3 regions based on terminal motifs. After normalization to the amount of input RNA, the error-corrected alpha and beta TCR counts from blood and from skin were compared. TCRdb reran the public reads through fastp at Q25 and MiXCR, keeping productive beta chains. Rows matching on CDR3 protein sequence are summarized as one entry with the most common DNA and genes. The V and J calls follow TCRdb's processing rather than the paper's. Recorded for this sample are approximately 52,000 distinct CDR3 sequences; approximately 4.8% of them occurred a single time. Clones ranked in the top ten supply around 0.84% of the sample.

This clonotype was found many times. Its cognate antigen has yet to be identified. No base qualities exist here, and no much larger clone lies one base off it. Using 3' ligation of a UMI-containing oligonucleotide to TCR cDNA, the study laid out a robust and sensitive protocol to amplify, sequence and analyze TCRs. For whole blood analysis, about 2.5 ml of peripheral blood was collected from healthy adult volunteers into Tempus tubes, and RNA was extracted following the manufacturer's instructions. Total RNA, without cell sorting, was DNase treated with RQ1 DNase before reverse transcription, targeting 1 to 1000 ng input. To check how robust the pipeline was in samples where T cells make up a minority population, libraries were built from skin biopsies and whole blood.

The receptor comes from a female donor in good health. Here the chain combines TRBV10-2 and TRBJ1-4, with no reliable assignment of the D segment. In nucleotides, the sequence is TGCGCCAGCAGTGAGTCACGAATTGTGGATGAAAAACTGTTTTTT. This sequence encodes CASSESRIVDEKLFF.